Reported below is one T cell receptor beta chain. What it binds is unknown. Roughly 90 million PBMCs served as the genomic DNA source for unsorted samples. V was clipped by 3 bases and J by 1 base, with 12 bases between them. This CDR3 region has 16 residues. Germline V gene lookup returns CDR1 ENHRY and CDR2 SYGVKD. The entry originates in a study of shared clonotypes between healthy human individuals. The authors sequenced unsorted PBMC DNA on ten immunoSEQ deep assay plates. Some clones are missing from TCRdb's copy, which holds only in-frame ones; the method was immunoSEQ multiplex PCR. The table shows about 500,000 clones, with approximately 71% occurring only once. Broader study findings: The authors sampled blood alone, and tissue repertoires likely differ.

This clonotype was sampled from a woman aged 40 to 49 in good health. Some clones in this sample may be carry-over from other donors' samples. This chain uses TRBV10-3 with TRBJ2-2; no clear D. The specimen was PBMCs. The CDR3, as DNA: TGTGCCATCAGTGAAACCGATCCCCAGAACACCGGGGAGCTGTTTTTT. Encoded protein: CAISETDPQNTGELFF.